The 23 T cell receptor beta chains reported below all come from one sample, sequenced in a study of shared clonotypes between healthy human individuals. Profiled with immunoSEQ multiplex PCR; TCRdb holds only in-frame clones, not every one. Of hundreds of thousands of clones listed, around 78% are singletons. The sequenced sample was memory CD4+ T cells sorted from blood. The subset was: CD45RA-negative fraction. These receptors were taken from a woman in her thirties in good health.

The chain carries TRBV29-1 and TRBJ2-3; D perhaps matches TRBD2 (5 bases). Germline-derived CDR1 and CDR2 are SQVTM and ANQGSEA. This CDR3 has 13 residues. The V end lost 6 bases, the J end lost 2 bases, and 12 bases lay between the germline ends. In DNA, the CDR3 is TGCAGCGTGAGGGCTGATAACACAGATACGCAGTATTTT. Protein: CSVRADNTDTQYF.

V is TRBV9 and J is TRBJ2-1; TRBD2 agrees at 16 bases. With V trimmed by 2 bases and J by 7 bases, 15 bases remained unmatched. CDR1 SGDLS and CDR2 YYNGEE come from the germline V gene. CDR3 length: 20 residues. In DNA, the CDR3 is TGTGCCAGCAGCGTGGACTCGGGACTAGCGGGAGGGCCACGACTAAATGAGCAGTTCTTC. This sequence encodes CASSVDSGLAGGPRLNEQFF.

This rearrangement joins TRBV19 to TRBJ2-3; no reliable D call. CDR1 and CDR2 from the germline V gene are LNHDA and SQIVND (reference sequence). The CDR3 is 16 residues long. Trimming shortened V by 5 bases and J by 2 bases, and 17 bases separated the two germline ends. DNA of the CDR3: TGTGCCAGTAGTGCCTATACCCGGGCCCTCACAGATACGCAGTATTTT. This sequence encodes CASSAYTRALTDTQYF.

This clone came up a few times. The genes are TRBV29-1 and TRBJ1-1; 10 nucleotides line up with TRBD1. The CDR3 consists of 13 residues. V lost 4 bases and J lost 6; bases outside the gene matches: 5. Germline V gene lookup returns CDR1 SQVTM and CDR2 ANQGSEA. CDR3 sequence: CSVVGTGVAEAFF. The DNA for the CDR3 is TGCAGCGTTGTCGGGACAGGGGTCGCTGAAGCTTTCTTT.

The V call is TRBV18, the J call TRBJ2-1, with 7 bases lining up with TRBD2. The germline gives CDR1 KGHSH, CDR2 LQKENI. The CDR3 contains 12 residues. The V and J ends lost 6 bases and 8 bases, in that order; junction bases with no gene match: 4. The CDR3 loop reads CASSYTSDEQFF. CDR3 in DNA: TGTGCCAGCTCTTACACTAGCGATGAGCAGTTCTTC.

The CDR3 DNA reads TGTGCCAGCAGTACAGGGGGCGGTGAAACTGAAGCTTTCTTT. Residues: CASSTGGGETEAFF. The V gene is TRBV28, the J gene TRBJ1-1, with TRBD1 matching 9 bases. This CDR3 has 14 amino acids. The V segment lost 5 bases and the J segment 5 bases; nucleotides outside the gene matches: 6. Germline V gives CDR1 MDHEN, CDR2 SYDVKM.

The chain links TRBV6-5 to TRBJ2-7; 7 nucleotides line up with TRBD2. This CDR3 has 14 amino acids. Germline CDR1 reads MNHEY; CDR2 reads SVGAGI. The V gene end was trimmed by 2 bases and the J gene end by 3 bases; junction bases not matched to a gene: 4. The CDR3 nucleotides are TGTGCCAGCAGTTACCGGGGGGAGCACTACGAGCAGTACTTC. Its protein product is CASSYRGEHYEQYF.

The chain carries TRBV4-2 and TRBJ1-2; D ambiguous. The length of the CDR3 is 13 residues. Germline V gene lookup returns CDR1 LGHNA and CDR2 YNFKEQ. V shed 0 bases and J shed 8 bases, with 10 bases lying between them. This CDR3 is CASSQDLNGGYTF. The CDR3 DNA is TGTGCCAGCAGCCAAGATCTGAACGGAGGCTACACCTTC.

The sample holds a few counts of this clone. Different DNA sequences within this sample yield the same CDR3. The chain carries TRBV18 and TRBJ2-7; 9 bases map to TRBD1. The CDR3 totals 14 residues. V shed 3 bases and J 2 bases; nucleotides not matched to a gene: 2. Per germline, CDR1 KGHSH and CDR2 LQKENI. The CDR3 nucleotides read TGTGCCAGCTCACCGGGACAGGGAACCTACGAGCAGTACTTC. It specifies CASSPGQGTYEQYF.

This clone was found once. The V gene is TRBV20-1, the J gene TRBJ2-7; possible D gene TRBD2, 5 bases. The CDR3 contains 11 residues. V lost 7 bases, J lost 4 bases, and 11 bases lay in between. Germline-derived CDR1 and CDR2 are DFQATT and SNEGSKA (reference sequence). DNA of the CDR3: TGCAGTGGAGGGCAGATATACGAGCAGTACTTC. It translates to CSGGQIYEQYF.

The chain joins TRBV19 to TRBJ2-2, with a possible D match to TRBD2 (6 bases). V lost 5 bases, J lost 5 bases, and 21 bases lay in between. The CDR3 loop spans 17 amino acids. The V gene's germline CDR1 is LNHDA and CDR2 SQIVND (reference sequence). As DNA, the CDR3 is TGTGCCAGTAGTGAAAGAAGCGGAGGGGTGGATACCGGGGAGCTGTTTTTT. Protein sequence: CASSERSGGVDTGELFF.

V usage is TRBV5-4 and J usage is TRBJ2-7; D gene uncertain. Deletions cut 6 bases from V and 0 bases from J, with 16 bases between. CDR3 length: 15 amino acids. CDR1 and CDR2 from the germline V gene are SGHNT and YYREEE (reference sequence). The CDR3 spells CASTSEAAVSYEQYF. The CDR3 DNA reads as TGTGCCAGCACCTCCGAGGCAGCCGTCTCCTACGAGCAGTACTTC.

J is TRBJ2-4 and V is TRBV25-1, with D perhaps matching TRBD1 or TRBD2 (6 bases each). The CDR3 runs to 17 residues. Germline assignment: CDR1 MGHDK and CDR2 SYGVNS. Trimming pared 3 bases from V and 1 base from J, leaving 16 bases between. CDR3 in DNA: TGTGCCAGCAGTGAGGAGGGGGGTAGTGTGGCCAAAAACATTCAGTACTTC. This translates into CASSEEGGSVAKNIQYF. The whole variable domain, filled in from reference TRBV25-1 and TRBJ2-4, reads EADIYQTPRYLVIGTGKKITLECSQTMGHDKMYWYQQDPGMELHLIHYSYGVNSTEKGDLSSESTVSRIRTEHFPLTLESARPSHTSQYLCASSEEGGSVAKNIQYFGAGTRLSVL.

The chain uses TRBV28 and TRBJ2-2; D call uncertain. The CDR3 is made up of 13 amino acids. Germline-derived CDR1 and CDR2 are MDHEN and SYDVKM. V was shortened by 7 bases and J by 1 base, with 7 bases between the two germline ends. The CDR3 here is CASNVQNTGELFF. CDR3 in DNA: TGTGCCAGCAACGTACAGAACACCGGGGAGCTGTTTTTT. Using reference TRBV28 and TRBJ2-2 for the parts outside the CDR3, the full variable domain is DVKVTQSSRYLVKRTGEKVFLECVQDMDHENMFWYRQDPGLGLRLIYFSYDVKMKEKGDIPEGYSVSREKKERFSLILESASTNQTSMYLCASNVQNTGELFFGEGSRLTVL.

This clone was seen more than once but under ten times. The chain's CDR3 is CASSLANAEDYGYTF. As DNA, the CDR3 is TGCGCCAGCAGCTTGGCTAATGCAGAGGACTATGGCTACACCTTC. The V gene is TRBV5-1, the J gene TRBJ1-2; D is unresolved. The CDR3 consists of 15 residues. V was pared by 0 bases and J by 3 bases, with 12 bases between. Per the germline V gene, CDR1 is SGHRS and CDR2 is YFSETQ.

V and J are TRBV21-1 and TRBJ2-4; the D call TRBD2 from the table was never checked on the DNA. TRBV21-1 is given as a pseudogene. The CDR3 has 18 amino acids. CDR3 region: CASSKVIGEGSAKNIQYF. As DNA, the CDR3 is TGTGCCAGCAGCAAAGTGATAGGGGAGGGGTCGGCCAAAAACATTCAGTACTTC.

Regarding this clone: Other DNA sequences of this sample code for an identical CDR3. The chain has TRBV2 and TRBJ2-3, with a weak D call TRBD2 (5 bases). V lost 0 bases and J 0 bases, leaving 10 bases between the germline ends. CDR1 is SNHLY and CDR2 is FYNNEI in the germline V gene. CDR3 length: 16 amino acids. The CDR3 nucleotides are TGTGCCAGCAGTGAAGCGCGGGCGACTAGCACAGATACGCAGTATTTT. It translates to CASSEARATSTDTQYF.

This clone was seen a few times. V usage is TRBV19 and J usage is TRBJ1-5, with TRBD1 matching over 8 bases. Germline trimming cut 5 bases from V and 2 bases from J; bases unmatched to any gene: 8. The CDR3 sequence is 16 residues long. Germline CDR1 is LNHDA and CDR2 is SQIVND (reference sequence). The CDR3 reads CASSPLQGEGNQPQHF. The CDR3 region has the DNA TGTGCCAGTAGTCCTTTACAGGGGGAAGGCAATCAGCCCCAGCATTTT.

The V gene is TRBV19, the J gene TRBJ2-4, with D possibly being TRBD1 (5 bases). Trimming removed 5 bases at V and 8 bases at J, with 13 bases between. Germline V gives CDR1 LNHDA, CDR2 SQIVND (reference sequence). The CDR3 covers 13 residues. The CDR3 region is CASSSQGKDIQYF. The CDR3 DNA follows: TGTGCCAGTAGTTCGCAGGGAAAGGACATTCAGTACTTC.

This clone has more than one count but fewer than ten. The CDR3 nucleotides are TGTGCCAGCAGACTTCTCAGCTCTGGGGCCAACGTCCTGACTTTC. As protein: CASRLLSSGANVLTF. This chain links TRBV2 with TRBJ2-6; D gene uncertain. Germline lookup yields CDR1 SNHLY and CDR2 FYNNEI. The V and J ends lost 6 bases and 0 bases respectively, with 9 bases between them. CDR3 size: 15 residues.

This clone occurred once. V gene TRBV5-4 combines with J gene TRBJ2-2; TRBD1 matches 7 bases. This CDR3 has 15 residues. CDR1 is SGHNT, CDR2 YYREEE, per germline (reference sequence). Unmatched junction bases numbered 8, after V lost 2 bases and J lost 7 bases. Here the CDR3 DNA reads TGTGCCAGCAGCTTCACGACAGGGTCGAACGGGGAGCTGTTTTTT. It codes for CASSFTTGSNGELFF.

Notes on this clone: The same CDR3 also results from other DNA sequences found in this sample. This rearrangement joins TRBV2 to TRBJ2-7; TRBD2 agrees at 7 bases. This CDR3 region has 13 residues. Germline V CDR1 and CDR2: SNHLY, FYNNEI. The V gene end was trimmed by 4 bases and the J gene end by 4 bases; junction bases not matched to a gene: 4. The CDR3 loop is CASSGDYSYEQYF. In DNA form, the CDR3 reads TGTGCCAGCAGTGGGGACTACAGTTACGAGCAGTACTTC.

This chain joins TRBV6-1 and TRBJ1-3; D call uncertain. Trimming pared 1 base from V and 3 bases from J, leaving 7 bases between. The CDR3 length is 14 residues. In germline, CDR1 is MNHNS, CDR2 SASEGT. The CDR3 bases are TGTGCCAGCAGTGAAGACAGCTTTGGAAACACCATATATTTT. This sequence encodes CASSEDSFGNTIYF.